This TCR beta chain was obtained from a study of T cells in Graves' hyperthyroidism and ophthalmopathy. This clonotype was recorded a few times. The investigators amplified TCR beta CDR3 regions from RNA transcripts. An initial round of RT-PCR targeting the TCR CDR3 relied on the HTBI primer set. TCRdb fed the multiplex PCR reads into MiXCR, producing one record per CDR3 protein. The sample includes roughly 740,000 distinct CDR3 sequences, about 15% seen only once; the top ten take about 8.4%. The germline CDR1 and CDR2 sequences are SGHVS and FNYEAQ. The J segment lost 5 bases and the V segment lost 5 bases, leaving 4 bases of the junction unmatched. This CDR3 spans 15 amino acids.

The receptor's source is a man aged 18 to 30 with Graves' hyperthyroidism. Sequences were obtained from blood. The genes are TRBV7-6 and TRBJ2-7; 15 positions agree with TRBD2. The CDR3 coding sequence is TGTGCCAGCAGCCGGGGGACTAGCGGGAGGAACGAGCAGTACTTC. Residues: CASSRGTSGRNEQYF. Complete variable domain (other parts from reference TRBV7-6 and TRBJ2-7): GAGVSQSPRYKVTKRGQDVALRCDPISGHVSLYWYRQALGQGPEFLTYFNYEAQQDKSGLPNDRFSAERPEGSISTLTIQRTEQRDSAMYRCASSRGTSGRNEQYFGPGTRLTVT.